The 28 T cell receptor beta chains reported below all come from one sample, sequenced in a study of shared clonotypes between healthy human individuals. Some clones are missing from TCRdb's copy, which holds only in-frame ones; the method was immunoSEQ multiplex PCR. The sample carries some 2,500,000 clones, approximately 90% recorded once. Sequenced: naive CD4+ T cells from PBMCs. The sample's subset: CD45RA+ positively selected. Receptors originate from a man aged 18 to 29 in good health. Some clones in this sample may be carry-over from other donors' samples.

The chain uses TRBV5-1 and TRBJ2-5; D is perhaps TRBD2 (5 bases). Deletions cut 1 base from V and 5 bases from J, with 9 bases between. Germline assignment: CDR1 SGHRS and CDR2 YFSETQ. The CDR3 extends over 13 amino acids. The CDR3 loop reads CASSLTQRETQYF. The CDR3 bases are TGCGCCAGCAGCTTGACGCAGCGGGAGACCCAGTACTTC.

The chain employs TRBV7-9 and TRBJ1-1; D may be TRBD1 (5 bases). The CDR3 runs to 13 residues. Trimming took off 8 bases at V and 4 bases at J, with 14 bases between the two ends. The germline gives CDR1 SEHNR, CDR2 FQNEAQ (reference sequence). The chain's CDR3 is CASAQGAATEAFF. DNA of the CDR3: TGTGCCAGCGCCCAGGGTGCAGCCACTGAAGCTTTCTTT.

The chain recombines TRBV7-2 with TRBJ1-2; no definite D call. V lost 0 bases and J 4 bases, leaving 9 bases between the germline ends. The germline CDR1 and CDR2 sequences are SGHTA and FQGNSA. The length of the CDR3 is 14 residues. This CDR3 reads CASSLAGRLYGYTF. CDR3 DNA: TGTGCCAGCAGCTTAGCAGGACGCCTCTATGGCTACACCTTC. The variable domain in full, completed from reference TRBV7-2 and TRBJ1-2, reads GAGVSQSPSNKVTEKGKDVELRCDPISGHTALYWYRQSLGQGLEFLIYFQGNSAPDKSGLPSDRFSAERTGGSVSTLTIQRTQQEDSAVYLCASSLAGRLYGYTFGSGTRLTVV.

Regarding this clone: Other DNA sequences in the same sample also yield this CDR3. The rearrangement links TRBV7-8 to TRBJ2-3, with unresolved D. Trimming cost V 4 bases and J 3 bases, with 8 bases left between them. CDR1 SGHVS and CDR2 FQNEAQ come from the germline V gene. The CDR3 extends over 13 amino acids. For the CDR3, the DNA is TGTGCCAGCAGCTCCGGTGGGACAGATACGCAGTATTTT. Translating gives CASSSGGTDTQYF.

This clone was seen only once. The genes are TRBV18 and TRBJ2-1; 12 bases line up with TRBD1. Germline V lookup: CDR1 KGHSH, CDR2 LQKENI. Germline trimming cut 7 bases from V and 6 bases from J; bases unmatched to any gene: 7. This CDR3 has 15 residues. The CDR3 nucleotides read TGTGCCAGCTTCCAGGGACAGGGGGCCAGCAATGAGCAGTTCTTC. This sequence encodes CASFQGQGASNEQFF.

This clone was counted once. Additional DNA sequences in this sample encode the identical CDR3. This chain uses TRBV5-1 with TRBJ2-7; D is ambiguous. Trimming shortened V by 0 bases and J by 0 bases, and 7 bases separated the two germline ends. Germline V gene data show CDR1 as SGHRS and CDR2 as YFSETQ. The length of the CDR3 is 14 residues. DNA for the CDR3: TGCGCCAGCAGCTTGGGGACGAACTCCTACGAGCAGTACTTC. Encoded protein: CASSLGTNSYEQYF.

Only one count was recorded for this clone. The chain joins TRBV7-9 to TRBJ2-1; 7 positions agree with TRBD2. V dropped 1 base and J dropped 3; count of bases not matched to a gene: 6. The length of the CDR3 is 16 residues. Germline V gene sequence: CDR1 SEHNR, CDR2 FQNEAQ (reference sequence). This CDR3 reads CASSLVGGSDYNEQFF. The CDR3 DNA reads as TGTGCCAGCAGCTTAGTGGGCGGGAGCGACTACAATGAGCAGTTCTTC.

The chain links TRBV18 to TRBJ2-2; D is unclear. Trimming took 4 bases from V and 6 from J, leaving 18 bases between them. Germline V gives CDR1 KGHSH, CDR2 LQKENI. This CDR3 comprises 16 residues. CDR3 in amino acids: CASSQITPSFPGELFF. CDR3 bases: TGTGCCAGCTCACAGATTACACCGTCATTCCCCGGGGAGCTGTTTTTT.

The chain employs TRBV11-2 and TRBJ2-1, with a weak D call TRBD2 (5 bases). Germline V CDR1 and CDR2: SGHAT, FQNNGV. The CDR3 covers 15 residues. The V end was cut by 5 bases, the J end by 7 bases, with 18 bases between. CDR3 nucleotides: TGTGCCAGCAGCCCCAACGCAGGAGGAAGGAATGAGCAGTTCTTC. Encoded protein: CASSPNAGGRNEQFF.

This clone was detected only once. The chain uses TRBV6-6 and TRBJ2-6; TRBD1 matches at 9 bases. V lost 6 bases, J lost 11 bases, and 8 bases stayed unmatched. The CDR3 covers 14 residues. Germline lookup yields CDR1 MNHNY and CDR2 SVGAGI (reference sequence). CDR3 in amino acids: CASSIRGQGDVLTF. The DNA of the CDR3 is TGTGCCAGCAGCATCCGGGGACAGGGAGACGTCCTGACTTTC.

The CDR3 loop is CASSPSTSGRGDIQYF. CDR3 nucleotide sequence: TGTGCCAGTAGCCCATCCACTAGCGGCCGGGGGGACATTCAGTACTTC. The chain combines TRBV19 with TRBJ2-4, with TRBD2 identical over 8 bases. The CDR3 spans 16 residues. CDR1 and CDR2 from the germline V gene are LNHDA and SQIVND (reference sequence). V shed 6 bases and J 8 bases; nucleotides not matched to a gene: 15.

A few counts support this clone. The same CDR3 can be traced to other DNA sequences in this sample. The chain links TRBV18 to TRBJ1-4, with D uncertain. Trimming removed 2 bases from V and 6 bases from J, with 7 bases in between. The CDR3 is 13 amino acids. Germline lookup yields CDR1 KGHSH and CDR2 LQKENI. CDR3 sequence reads: CASSPGWDEKLFF. The CDR3 nucleotides are TGTGCCAGCTCACCAGGGTGGGATGAAAAACTGTTTTTT.

This chain joins TRBV6-5 and TRBJ2-7; 8 bases agree with TRBD1. Germline loops: CDR1 MNHEY, CDR2 SVGAGI. J lost 4 bases, V lost 6 bases, and 11 bases had no gene match. The CDR3 has 15 residues. In DNA form, the CDR3 reads TGTGCCAGCAGCCGGGACAGGTCCTTGGCATACGAGCAGTACTTC. Translation: CASSRDRSLAYEQYF.

The chain links TRBV5-4 to TRBJ2-2; tentatively, D is TRBD2 (6 bases). The CDR3 covers 16 residues. CDR1 and CDR2 (germline): SGHNT, YYREEE (reference sequence). Trimming pared 0 bases from V and 6 bases from J, leaving 15 bases between. The CDR3, as DNA: TGTGCCAGCAGCTTGGTGGCGGGGAGTTTCGCCGGGGAGCTGTTTTTT. It yields the protein CASSLVAGSFAGELFF.

This clone is a singleton in its sample. The chain is built from TRBV4-1 and TRBJ2-3; perhaps TRBD1 as D (6 bases). V lost 4 bases to trimming and J lost 2 bases, with 13 bases between them. The CDR3 extends over 15 amino acids. Germline values: CDR1 MGHRA, CDR2 YSYEKL. The CDR3 spells CASSLLGAPTDTQYF. The DNA for the CDR3 is TGCGCCAGCAGCCTCCTGGGGGCTCCCACAGATACGCAGTATTTT.

CDR3 sequence: CASSRPTGSFFSEQYF. CDR3 DNA: TGTGCCAGCAGCCGACCGACAGGGTCATTTTTTTCCGAGCAGTACTTC. The V and J genes are TRBV7-2 and TRBJ2-7; 7 bases agree with TRBD1. CDR1 is SGHTA, CDR2 FQGNSA, per germline. The V segment lost 5 bases and the J segment 6 bases; nucleotides outside the gene matches: 16. The CDR3 loop spans 16 amino acids.

The chain carries TRBV7-7 and TRBJ2-5; the match to TRBD2 covers 11 bases. CDR1 is SSHAT, CDR2 FNYEAQ, per germline (reference sequence). The CDR3 consists of 15 residues. Trimming at V came to 1 base and at J to 2 bases, leaving 0 bases not matched to a gene. The CDR3 sequence is CASSLGTSGQETQYF. For the CDR3, the DNA is TGTGCCAGCAGCTTAGGGACTAGCGGGCAAGAGACCCAGTACTTC.

CDR3 residues: CASSGPGTEHYEQYF. The CDR3 DNA sequence: TGCGCCAGCAGCGGACCCGGGACAGAGCACTACGAGCAGTACTTC. The chain is built from TRBV5-1 and TRBJ2-7; TRBD1 matches at 7 bases. The CDR3 sequence is 15 residues long. CDR1 and CDR2 from the germline V gene are SGHRS and YFSETQ. J lost 3 bases, V lost 4 bases, and 10 bases had no gene match.

The V and J genes are TRBV19 and TRBJ2-4; 7 nucleotides line up with TRBD2. The CDR3 extends over 18 amino acids. Looked up from germline, CDR1 is LNHDA and CDR2 is SQIVND (reference sequence). V trimming: 0 bases; J trimming: 1 base; junction bases outside the gene matches: 9. CDR3 protein: CASSIDQGGDLAKNIQYF. CDR3 DNA sequence: TGTGCCAGTAGTATAGACCAGGGAGGGGACCTTGCCAAAAACATTCAGTACTTC.

V and J are TRBV27 and TRBJ1-2; D perhaps matches TRBD1 (6 bases). This CDR3 has 13 amino acids. Trimming removed 1 base from V and 8 bases from J, with 11 bases in between. CDR1 is MNHEY, CDR2 SMNVEV, per germline (reference sequence). Here the CDR3 reads CASSLLGAGGYTF. As DNA, the CDR3 is TGTGCCAGCAGTTTATTGGGGGCCGGCGGCTACACCTTC.

The V and J genes are TRBV2 and TRBJ2-5; tentative D call: TRBD2 (6 bases). Trimming took 3 bases from V and 1 from J, leaving 9 bases between them. There are 14 residues in the CDR3. Germline V gene sequence: CDR1 SNHLY, CDR2 FYNNEI. The CDR3 coding sequence is TGTGCCAGCAGTGACGGGAGAACCCAAGAGACCCAGTACTTC. It codes for CASSDGRTQETQYF.

This clone was counted between two and nine times. The chain couples TRBV7-9 to TRBJ1-1; D not certain. Trimming cost V 4 bases and J 6 bases, with 15 bases left between them. This CDR3 comprises 14 residues. Germline V gene lookup returns CDR1 SEHNR and CDR2 FQNEAQ (reference sequence). The CDR3 sequence is CASSYLAGSPEAFF. In nucleotides, the CDR3 is TGTGCCAGCAGCTACCTAGCAGGCTCTCCTGAAGCTTTCTTT.

As regards this clone: This CDR3 is also generated by other DNA sequences in the sample. This rearrangement joins TRBV5-1 to TRBJ2-7; a possible D gene is TRBD1 (5 bases). V lost 2 bases and J lost 0, with 9 bases in between. Germline V gene sequence: CDR1 SGHRS, CDR2 YFSETQ. The CDR3 is made up of 14 amino acids. The CDR3 DNA sequence: TGCGCCAGCAGCTTAACAGGTAACTCCTACGAGCAGTACTTC. Translating it yields CASSLTGNSYEQYF. The full variable domain, with the rest looked up from reference TRBV5-1 and TRBJ2-7, is KAGVTQTPRYLIKTRGQQVTLSCSPISGHRSVSWYQQTPGQGLQFLFEYFSETQRNKGNFPGRFSGRQFSNSRSEMNVSTLELGDSALYLCASSLTGNSYEQYFGPGTRLTVT.

This chain joins TRBV5-1 and TRBJ2-7; D is perhaps TRBD2 (6 bases). Germline-derived CDR1 and CDR2 are SGHRS and YFSETQ. With 0 bases removed from V and 7 bases from J, the gap between germline ends came to 17 bases. The CDR3 is 15 amino acids. CDR3 amino acids: CASSLEGLTGGEQYF. In DNA form, the CDR3 reads TGCGCCAGCAGCTTGGAGGGGCTAACCGGGGGTGAGCAGTACTTC.

The V gene is TRBV25-1, the J gene TRBJ2-3, with 10 bases identical to TRBD2. Germline V gene sequence: CDR1 MGHDK, CDR2 SYGVNS. V shed 3 bases and J 5 bases; nucleotides not matched to a gene: 5. This CDR3 has 15 amino acids. The CDR3 region has the DNA TGTGCCAGCAGTGATGCTAGCGGGAGTGGAGATACGCAGTATTTT. Translating gives CASSDASGSGDTQYF.

This clone was counted a single time. The chain carries TRBV2 and TRBJ2-1, with D uncertain. Germline-derived CDR1 and CDR2 are SNHLY and FYNNEI. This CDR3 is 12 amino acids long. Trimming took 1 base from V and 14 from J, leaving 12 bases between them. CDR3 sequence (DNA): TGTGCCAGCAGTGAAGATCTTCTCCGAGAGTTCTTC. It yields the protein CASSEDLLREFF.

This clone was seen more than once but under ten times. This sample also contains other DNA sequences that code for the same CDR3. The chain joins TRBV2 to TRBJ2-7, with 7 bases identical to TRBD1. The V and J ends lost 3 bases and 1 base, in that order; junction bases with no gene match: 3. The CDR3 spans 14 residues. From germline, CDR1 is SNHLY and CDR2 FYNNEI. The CDR3 DNA is TGTGCCAGCAGTGATCAGGGGGTGTCCTACGAGCAGTACTTC. Its translation: CASSDQGVSYEQYF.

The chain links TRBV29-1 to TRBJ2-7; D uncertain. CDR3 size: 11 residues. Trimming removed 8 bases from V and 7 bases from J, with 15 bases in between. The germline V gene has CDR1 SQVTM and CDR2 ANQGSEA. The DNA of the CDR3 is TGCAGCTGCCGCTCTGGGTGGGAGCAGTACTTC. Translated: CSCRSGWEQYF.